Listed below are T cell receptor beta chains from one sample, sequenced in a study of T-cell memory formation after mild COVID-19. One entry per CDR3 protein, called by TCRdb with MiXCR from the 5' RACE reads. The data contain around 200,000 distinct CDR3 sequences, roughly 27% of them singletons. The material sequenced was PBMCs or a T cell subset sorted from them (not recorded which). These receptors originate from an adult woman who had mild COVID-19 (a few samples of this study predate the infection). Cell type and time point are not known. Each CDR3 is given with its conserved first and last residue. The D gene is left open where the match is weak. The size field is filled for only some rows; it gives once, few, many or a size class.

d_call: TRBD2; v_call: TRBV7-2; j_call: TRBJ2-1; clone_size: few; cdr3_nt: TGTGCCAGCAGCTTAGGTGGGACTAGCGGGACTAATGAGCAGTTCTTC; cdr3_aa: CASSLGGTSGTNEQFF
d_call: .; v_call: TRBV18; j_call: TRBJ2-1; clone_size: few; cdr3_nt: TGTGCCAGCTCACCACGGGCAGGGTTGAGCTCCTACAATGAGCAGTTCTTC; cdr3_aa: CASSPRAGLSSYNEQFF
d_call: TRBD1; v_call: TRBV6-5; j_call: TRBJ2-2; clone_size: .; cdr3_nt: TGTGCCAGCCGGGAGACAGGGGTCACCGGGGAGCTGTTTTTT; cdr3_aa: CASRETGVTGELFF
d_call: .; v_call: TRBV6-5; j_call: TRBJ2-7; clone_size: few; cdr3_nt: TGTGCCAGCAGTCCTAAGAGGGCTGTGTTCTACGAGCAGTACTTC; cdr3_aa: CASSPKRAVFYEQYF
d_call: .; v_call: TRBV29-1; j_call: TRBJ2-7; clone_size: .; cdr3_nt: TGCAGCGTCGAGGGGGAGAGGACCTACGAGCAGTACTTC; cdr3_aa: CSVEGERTYEQYF
d_call: .; v_call: TRBV9; j_call: TRBJ1-2; clone_size: .; cdr3_nt: TGTGCCAGCAGCCTCGCCGGGGAAGGTTTGTATGGCTACACCTTC; cdr3_aa: CASSLAGEGLYGYTF
d_call: .; v_call: TRBV20-1; j_call: TRBJ1-1; clone_size: few; cdr3_nt: TGCAGTGCTAGGAAGGACACTGAAGCTTTCTTT; cdr3_aa: CSARKDTEAFF
d_call: .; v_call: TRBV6-1; j_call: TRBJ1-4; clone_size: .; cdr3_nt: TGTGCCAGCAGGGGACCCCGGGGTTCTAATGAAAAACTGTTTTTT; cdr3_aa: CASRGPRGSNEKLFF
d_call: .; v_call: TRBV7-9; j_call: TRBJ1-1; clone_size: .; cdr3_nt: TGTGCCAGCAGCTTCAACCCTCGGAAGACAGACGACACTGAAGCTTTCTTT; cdr3_aa: CASSFNPRKTDDTEAFF
d_call: .; v_call: TRBV3-1; j_call: TRBJ2-5; clone_size: .; cdr3_nt: TGTGCCAGCAGGCAGTTTCCAGAGACCCAGTACTTC; cdr3_aa: CASRQFPETQYF
d_call: .; v_call: TRBV20-1; j_call: TRBJ1-1; clone_size: few; cdr3_nt: TGCAGTGCTAATCGCCGCGGGGCTAACCCTGAAGCTTTCTTT; cdr3_aa: CSANRRGANPEAFF
d_call: .; v_call: TRBV20-1; j_call: TRBJ2-1; clone_size: .; cdr3_nt: TGCAGTGCTAGAATTCTCGCTGCCTCCTACAATGAGCAGTTCTTC; cdr3_aa: CSARILAASYNEQFF
d_call: TRBD2; v_call: TRBV7-9; j_call: TRBJ2-1; clone_size: .; cdr3_nt: TGTGCCAGCAGCCTAATTCCCGTTGGCCTAGCGGGCAATGAGCAGTTCTTC; cdr3_aa: CASSLIPVGLAGNEQFF
d_call: TRBD2; v_call: TRBV7-2; j_call: TRBJ2-1; clone_size: .; cdr3_nt: TGTGCCAGCAGCCCGAGGACTAGCGGGGGTGAGCAGTTCTTC; cdr3_aa: CASSPRTSGGEQFF
d_call: .; v_call: TRBV15; j_call: TRBJ2-1; clone_size: .; cdr3_nt: TGTGCCACCACGGCGGCAGGGCAATACAATGAGCAGTTCTTC; cdr3_aa: CATTAAGQYNEQFF
d_call: TRBD1; v_call: TRBV27; j_call: TRBJ2-1; clone_size: few; cdr3_nt: TGTGCCAGCGAGCGGACAGGCTACAATGAGCAGTTCTTC; cdr3_aa: CASERTGYNEQFF
d_call: TRBD2; v_call: TRBV3-1; j_call: TRBJ2-5; clone_size: few; cdr3_nt: TGTGCCAGCAGCCTTCCGGGACTAGCGGGAGGAGGAGAGACCCAGTACTTC; cdr3_aa: CASSLPGLAGGGETQYF
d_call: TRBD2; v_call: TRBV7-3; j_call: TRBJ2-2; clone_size: few; cdr3_nt: TGTGCCAGCAGCCCCAACAGCGGGATGAACACCGGGGAGCTGTTTTTT; cdr3_aa: CASSPNSGMNTGELFF
d_call: .; v_call: TRBV27; j_call: TRBJ1-1; clone_size: .; cdr3_nt: TGTGCCAGCAGACCCGCGTGGGAGAGGACTGAAGCTTTCTTT; cdr3_aa: CASRPAWERTEAFF
d_call: .; v_call: TRBV2; j_call: TRBJ2-3; clone_size: .; cdr3_nt: TGTGCCAGCAGTGATCTACAATCTAGCACAGATACGCAGTATTTT; cdr3_aa: CASSDLQSSTDTQYF
d_call: .; v_call: TRBV12-3/TRBV12-4; j_call: TRBJ2-7; clone_size: .; cdr3_nt: TGTGCCAGCAGACCGAATCATCATTCAGGGGAGCAGTACTTC; cdr3_aa: CASRPNHHSGEQYF
d_call: .; v_call: TRBV12-3/TRBV12-4; j_call: TRBJ2-7; clone_size: .; cdr3_nt: TGTGCCAGCAGCCTAAGACGGGTGAGCTACGAGCAGTACTTC; cdr3_aa: CASSLRRVSYEQYF
d_call: .; v_call: TRBV5-6; j_call: TRBJ2-2; clone_size: few; cdr3_nt: TGTGCCAGCAGCTCCCGATTGGGGGCGAACACCGGGGAGCTGTTTTTT; cdr3_aa: CASSSRLGANTGELFF
d_call: .; v_call: TRBV10-3; j_call: TRBJ1-1; clone_size: few; cdr3_nt: TGTGCCATCAAAACAGGGCTTACAACTGAAGCTTTCTTT; cdr3_aa: CAIKTGLTTEAFF
d_call: .; v_call: TRBV14; j_call: TRBJ1-2; clone_size: few; cdr3_nt: TGTGCCAGCAGCCAAGGTGGGAACTATGGCTACACCTTC; cdr3_aa: CASSQGGNYGYTF
d_call: TRBD1; v_call: TRBV9; j_call: TRBJ2-2; clone_size: few; cdr3_nt: TGTGCCAGCAGCGGCCCGAGACAGGGGGCGACCACCGGGGAGCTGTTTTTT; cdr3_aa: CASSGPRQGATTGELFF
d_call: .; v_call: TRBV6-4; j_call: TRBJ2-1; clone_size: .; cdr3_nt: TGTGCCAGCAGTGACTGGGCGGGAACGGGGAATGAGCAGTTCTTC; cdr3_aa: CASSDWAGTGNEQFF
d_call: .; v_call: TRBV7-2; j_call: TRBJ2-7; clone_size: .; cdr3_nt: TGTGCCAGCAGCTTAGGAGGACTTACCTACGAGCAGTACTTC; cdr3_aa: CASSLGGLTYEQYF
d_call: TRBD1; v_call: TRBV6-6; j_call: TRBJ1-5; clone_size: few; cdr3_nt: TGTGCCAGCAGTCCCGAAGGGACAGGGAATCAGCCCCAGCATTTT; cdr3_aa: CASSPEGTGNQPQHF
d_call: .; v_call: TRBV20-1; j_call: TRBJ1-1; clone_size: .; cdr3_nt: TGCAGTGCTAAAGAGGCAGGAGTCATTACTGAAGCTTTCTTT; cdr3_aa: CSAKEAGVITEAFF
d_call: .; v_call: TRBV5-1; j_call: TRBJ2-5; clone_size: few; cdr3_nt: TGCGCCAGCAGCTTTGGAGCGGCGCAAGAGACCCAGTACTTC; cdr3_aa: CASSFGAAQETQYF
d_call: .; v_call: TRBV20-1; j_call: TRBJ2-3; clone_size: few; cdr3_nt: TGCAGTGCCGTAGACGGGGGCACAGATACGCAGTATTTT; cdr3_aa: CSAVDGGTDTQYF
d_call: TRBD1; v_call: TRBV20-1; j_call: TRBJ2-7; clone_size: few; cdr3_nt: TGCAGTGCTAGTCGACAGGGTAATCCCTACGAGCAGTACTTC; cdr3_aa: CSASRQGNPYEQYF
d_call: TRBD1; v_call: TRBV6-6; j_call: TRBJ2-7; clone_size: .; cdr3_nt: TGTGCCAGCAGTTACCCGGGACAGAGGGACGAGCAGTACTTC; cdr3_aa: CASSYPGQRDEQYF
d_call: .; v_call: TRBV7-8; j_call: TRBJ1-3; clone_size: .; cdr3_nt: TGTGCCAGCAGCTTAGTCGAGACATTCTCTGGAAACACCATATATTTT; cdr3_aa: CASSLVETFSGNTIYF